This T cell receptor beta chain was recorded in a study of T cells after yellow fever vaccination (dated 2019 in TCRdb). As for the study more broadly: Libraries from fractions with low cell numbers were prepared with the SMART-Seq v4 Ultra Low Input RNA kit. Bulk TCR alpha and beta repertoires were sequenced longitudinally to track T-cell clones before and after primary and booster YFV17D yellow fever vaccination. Two healthy male donors, one aged 18 to 30 and one aged 30 to 40 years, made up the cohort. Blood was collected at multiple timepoints before and after primary and secondary immunization, and bulk PBMC replicates and cell subsets were isolated. Broad study findings and their caveats: The study included only a couple of donors, which limits how far the findings can be generalized. A small share of clonotypes was detected in both CD4 and CD8 compartments, with the overlap likely arising from convergent recombination. Most clones expanded after primary vaccination were re-detected after the booster (around 96% of CD4 and around 88% of CD8), suggesting broad memory maintenance. Compared with the primary T-cell response, the secondary T-cell response was weaker but faster, peaking on day 5 rather than day 15. FACS-sorted repertoires could contain abundant contaminating clonotypes from the bulk population, so computational filtering was required.

TCR cDNA was synthesized by 5'RACE template switching, which introduced a universal primer site and unique molecular identifiers. Priming of cDNA synthesis was performed from both the TCR alpha and TCR beta constant segments. Libraries were amplified in two PCR steps, with sample barcodes and sequencing adapters added in the second step. Sequencing of the libraries was done on either Illumina HiSeq 2500 (2x100 bp) or NovaSeq (2x150 bp). The study's own analysis went as follows. Reads were demultiplexed and collapsed into UMI consensus sequences with MIGEC, and V(D)J alignment was performed with MiXCR. Vaccine-responding clonotypes were identified with edgeR using replicate PBMC samples, with FDR below 0.01 and a log2 fold change above 5 up to day 15 being required. Bulk clonotypes were assigned CD4 or CD8 identity according to which sequenced CD4 or CD8 repertoire held them at higher abundance. In-frame beta chains were kept once TCRdb had trimmed the public reads at Q25 with fastp and called clones with MiXCR. Each CDR3 protein appears once, grouped with its most common genes and DNA. TCRdb assigned the V and J calls; the authors' analysis was not used. The table for this sample lists just under 600,000 distinct CDR3 sequences; roughly 13% of them were counted only once. Over 12% of the sample comes from the top ten.

In the germline V gene, CDR1 corresponds to KGHSH and CDR2 to LQKENI. At the junction V is shortened by 2 bases and J by 0 bases, with 10 bases in between. Measured from the cysteine to the phenylalanine, the CDR3 is 16 residues long. The kept DNA is CDR3 alone, 48 bases in frame from the first base. Reading the label with the study, this specimen's treatment or condition is: live attenuated yellow fever vaccine strain. At each blood-draw timepoint, two biological replicates of bulk PBMCs were collected. PBMCs were isolated from peripheral blood using a standard Ficoll-Paque protocol. TriZol was used to extract RNA from bulk PBMCs, CD4 and CD8 fractions, and dextramer-positive and dextramer-negative fractions. In regard to this clonotype: Which antigen it targets is not known. Base qualities are not at hand, and no much larger clone is one base apart.

The sample was PBMCs, taken on the day of the yellow fever booster vaccination. The chain is encoded by TRBV18 joined to TRBJ2-2, with the D segment possibly TRBD1 or TRBD2, each aligning over 5 bases. The source is a man aged 25-45 years who received the YFV17D yellow fever vaccine. The DNA sequence is TGTGCCAGCTCACCAGCCGGGGCACCGAACACCGGGGAGCTGTTTTTT. Its translation is CASSPAGAPNTGELFF.